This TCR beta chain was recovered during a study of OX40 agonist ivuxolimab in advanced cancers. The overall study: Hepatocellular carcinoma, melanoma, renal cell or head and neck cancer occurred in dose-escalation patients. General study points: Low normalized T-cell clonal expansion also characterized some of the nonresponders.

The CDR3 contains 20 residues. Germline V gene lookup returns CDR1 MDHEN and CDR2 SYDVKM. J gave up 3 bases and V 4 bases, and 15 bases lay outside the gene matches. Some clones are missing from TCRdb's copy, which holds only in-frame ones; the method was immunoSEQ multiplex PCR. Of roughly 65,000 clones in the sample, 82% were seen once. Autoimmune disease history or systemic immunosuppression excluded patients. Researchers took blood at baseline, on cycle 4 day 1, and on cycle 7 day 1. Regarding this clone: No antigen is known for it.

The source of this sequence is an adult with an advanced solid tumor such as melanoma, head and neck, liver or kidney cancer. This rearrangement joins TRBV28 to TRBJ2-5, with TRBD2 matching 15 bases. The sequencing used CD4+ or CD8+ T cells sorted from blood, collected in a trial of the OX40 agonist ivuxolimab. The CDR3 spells CASSYALGLAGGAREETQYF. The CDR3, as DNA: TGTGCCAGCAGTTATGCCCTCGGACTAGCGGGAGGGGCGCGGGAAGAGACCCAGTACTTC.